The 28 T cell receptor beta chains below come from one sample, sequenced in a study of T-cell reconstitution after alpha-beta-depleted transplantation in children. Unique molecular identifiers were incorporated during preparation of the TCRbeta library. TCRdb redid the calling of the PCR reads with MiXCR, one entry per CDR3 protein. This table holds around 490,000 distinct CDR3 sequences, 11% found once. Sequencing was performed on PBMCs, mostly from graft donor cells, taken 180 days after TCRalphabeta/CD19-depleted stem cell transplant. All receptors derive from a female patient aged 2 to 10 who had a stem cell transplant for aplastic anemia, so the T cells may come from the graft donor.

This clonotype showed up just a few times. The V gene is TRBV20-1, the J gene TRBJ2-3; 13 positions agree with TRBD2. The CDR3 totals 18 residues. The ends lost 5 bases at V and 4 bases at J; junction bases unmatched: 15. Germline V gene data show CDR1 as DFQATT and CDR2 as SNEGSKA (reference sequence). The chain's CDR3 is CSAPPALLAGGRPDTQYF. As DNA, the CDR3 is TGCAGTGCTCCTCCCGCCTTACTAGCGGGAGGGCGCCCAGATACGCAGTATTTT.

This clonotype was seen a handful of times. This CDR3 reads CASTNRRDFLGYTF. The CDR3 DNA follows: TGTGCCAGCACCAACCGGCGGGACTTTTTGGGCTACACCTTC. The genes are TRBV28 and TRBJ1-2; TRBD1 is a possible D gene (5 bases). V lost 7 bases to trimming and J lost 8 bases, with 20 bases between them. This CDR3 is 14 amino acids long. Germline CDR1 MDHEN, CDR2 SYDVKM.

The chain links TRBV25-1 to TRBJ1-2; D is unresolved. CDR1 and CDR2 (germline): MGHDK, SYGVNS. Trimming pared 4 bases from V and 3 bases from J, leaving 15 bases between. CDR3 size: 15 residues. For the CDR3, the DNA is TGTGCCAGCAGTGCCCAGCCAGTCCAGGACTATGGCTACACCTTC. It encodes CASSAQPVQDYGYTF.

J is TRBJ1-1 and V is TRBV15; possible D gene TRBD1, 5 bases. In germline, CDR1 is LNHNV, CDR2 YYDKDF (reference sequence). This CDR3 comprises 14 residues. Trimming removed 1 base at V and 10 bases at J, with 16 bases between. Here the CDR3 reads CATSRGDLTLTAFF. The CDR3 DNA reads as TGTGCCACCAGCAGAGGGGACCTCACTCTGACAGCTTTCTTT.

V is TRBV6-1 and J is TRBJ2-1, with TRBD1 matching 7 bases. J lost 8 bases, V lost 5 bases, and 9 bases had no gene match. Germline V gene sequence: CDR1 MNHNS, CDR2 SASEGT. The CDR3 spans 14 residues. CDR3 coding DNA: TGTGCCAGCAGTCCAACTAGACAGGGCCATGAGCAGTTCTTC. Translation gives CASSPTRQGHEQFF.

Written as DNA, the CDR3 is TGCGCCAGCAGCCAAGGACGGCTTAGCAATCAGCCCCAGCATTTT. It specifies CASSQGRLSNQPQHF. The chain links TRBV4-3 to TRBJ1-5; D not resolved. The CDR3 is 15 residues long. Germline V gene sequence: CDR1 LGHNA, CDR2 YSLEER. Trimming took 1 base from V and 0 from J, leaving 7 bases between them.

This clonotype was counted between two and nine times. The gene calls are TRBV12-3 or TRBV12-4 and TRBJ1-2; D gene ambiguous. The CDR3 has 13 residues. The V gene lost 3 bases and the J gene lost 0 bases, with 5 bases spanning the gap. In DNA form, the CDR3 reads TGTGCCAGCAGTTTCGACGCTAACTATGGCTACACCTTC. Its protein product is CASSFDANYGYTF.

The CDR3 DNA reads TGTGCCAGCAGCCCACTTCCCGGGACAGCTAATTCACCCCTCCACTTT. The encoded protein is CASSPLPGTANSPLHF. This chain links TRBV7-2 with TRBJ1-6; 7 bases fit TRBD1. CDR3 length equals 16 residues. The germline CDR1 and CDR2 sequences are SGHTA and FQGNSA. V lost 5 bases, J lost 6 bases, and 10 bases stayed unmatched.

The chain employs TRBV18 and TRBJ2-1; D ambiguous. Germline V gives CDR1 KGHSH, CDR2 LQKENI. The ends were cut back, 2 bases at V and 5 bases at J, with 10 bases in the middle. CDR3 length: 14 amino acids. CDR3 nucleotides: TGTGCCAGCTCACCATATTTTGGGGACAATGAGCAGTTCTTC. It encodes CASSPYFGDNEQFF. The variable domain in full, completed from reference TRBV18 and TRBJ2-1, reads NAGVMQNPRHLVRRRGQEARLRCSPMKGHSHVYWYRQLPEEGLKFMVYLQKENIIDESGMPKERFSAEFPKEGPSILRIQQVVRGDSAAYFCASSPYFGDNEQFFGPGTRLTVL.

The V call is TRBV4-3, the J call TRBJ2-6; D may be TRBD1 (5 bases). The CDR3 consists of 18 residues. Trimming pared 0 bases from V and 0 bases from J, leaving 12 bases between. Per germline, CDR1 LGHNA and CDR2 YSLEER. CDR3 coding DNA: TGCGCCAGCAGCCAAGAGAGGTCAGGGCTCTCTGGGGCCAACGTCCTGACTTTC. Its translation is CASSQERSGLSGANVLTF.

The chain combines TRBV6-1 with TRBJ1-1; D remains ambiguous. Between the trimmed V and J ends, which lost 6 bases and 0 bases, there was a span of 17 bases. The CDR3 is 16 amino acids. Germline V lookup: CDR1 MNHNS, CDR2 SASEGT. CDR3 loop: CASRPRGSGMNTEAFF. CDR3 coding DNA: TGTGCCAGCAGACCCCGGGGTTCCGGGATGAACACTGAAGCTTTCTTT.

This clonotype was seen only a few times. This chain connects TRBV28 to TRBJ2-7; 11 bases line up with TRBD1. Germline-derived CDR1 and CDR2 are MDHEN and SYDVKM. This CDR3 has 15 residues. Trimming at V came to 3 bases and at J to 7 bases, leaving 8 bases not matched to a gene. CDR3 protein: CASSFQGQGAREQYF. CDR3 sequence (DNA): TGTGCCAGCAGTTTCCAAGGACAGGGGGCCAGGGAGCAGTACTTC.

The rearrangement joins TRBV20-1 to TRBJ1-1; perhaps TRBD1 as D (5 bases). Trimming shortened V by 5 bases and J by 3 bases, and 16 bases separated the two germline ends. The CDR3 is 14 amino acids. CDR1 and CDR2 (germline): DFQATT, SNEGSKA (reference sequence). CDR3 loop: CSAPGGVSDTEAFF. The CDR3 DNA reads TGCAGTGCTCCGGGAGGGGTTTCGGACACTGAAGCTTTCTTT.

This clonotype was seen only a few times. The gene calls are TRBV19 and TRBJ2-7; 10 bases agree with TRBD2. The CDR3 is 15 amino acids. J gave up 1 base and V 3 bases, and 3 bases lay outside the gene matches. Germline assignment: CDR1 LNHDA and CDR2 SQIVND (reference sequence). CDR3 nucleotides: TGTGCCAGTAGTATCCGGACTAGCGGTTCCTACGAGCAGTACTTC. Encoded protein: CASSIRTSGSYEQYF.

This chain joins TRBV29-1 and TRBJ2-6; 7 bases map to TRBD1. V was clipped by 5 bases and J by 1 base; unmatched bases: 5. Per the germline V gene, CDR1 is SQVTM and CDR2 is ANQGSEA. This CDR3 has 15 residues. The CDR3 protein is CSVKGGASGANVLTF. In DNA form, the CDR3 reads TGCAGCGTTAAAGGGGGCGCTTCTGGGGCCAACGTCCTGACTTTC.

The gene calls are TRBV4-1 and TRBJ2-3; D ambiguous. Trimming cost V 3 bases and J 1 base, with 5 bases left between them. In germline, CDR1 is MGHRA, CDR2 YSYEKL. The CDR3 has 13 amino acids. The CDR3, as DNA: TGCGCCAGCAGCCATGAGGGCACAGATACGCAGTATTTT. This gives the protein CASSHEGTDTQYF.

V usage is TRBV25-1 and J usage is TRBJ2-3; 9 nucleotides align to TRBD2. V dropped 1 base and J dropped 6; count of bases not matched to a gene: 11. The CDR3 has 17 residues. CDR1 is MGHDK and CDR2 is SYGVNS in the germline V gene. In nucleotides, the CDR3 is TGTGCCAGCAGTGAATCCGGTAGCGGGAGCATATGGGATACGCAGTATTTT. Translating it yields CASSESGSGSIWDTQYF.

The V call is TRBV15, the J call TRBJ2-3; D unresolved. The V gene's germline CDR1 is LNHNV and CDR2 YYDKDF (reference sequence). Trimming took off 5 bases at V and 6 bases at J, with 6 bases between the two ends. The CDR3 runs 11 residues. In DNA, the CDR3 is TGTGCCACCAGCTTGACCGATACGCAGTATTTT. Translating it yields CATSLTDTQYF.

The genes are TRBV20-1 and TRBJ2-7; TRBD2 might be the D (5 bases). This CDR3 comprises 13 residues. V lost 3 bases and J 0 bases, leaving 9 bases between the germline ends. Looked up from germline, CDR1 is DFQATT and CDR2 is SNEGSKA (reference sequence). CDR3 in DNA: TGCAGTGCTAGCGGCGGGTTCTCCTACGAGCAGTACTTC. Protein product: CSASGGFSYEQYF.

This clonotype turned up a few times. CDR3 region: CSAQPGPYGYTF. CDR3 sequence (DNA): TGCAGTGCTCAACCTGGACCCTATGGCTACACCTTC. This chain links TRBV20-1 with TRBJ1-2; D gene unclear. Trimming shortened V by 5 bases and J by 4 bases, and 11 bases separated the two germline ends. This CDR3 comprises 12 residues. Germline values: CDR1 DFQATT, CDR2 SNEGSKA (reference sequence).

This clonotype was seen a few times. The V and J genes are TRBV29-1 and TRBJ2-5; 7 bases fit TRBD2. V was pared by 5 bases and J by 1 base, with 7 bases of the junction left unmatched. The CDR3 is made up of 14 amino acids. CDR1 is SQVTM and CDR2 is ANQGSEA in the germline V gene. The CDR3 loop is CSVLPWTSQETQYF. CDR3 nucleotide sequence: TGCAGCGTTCTCCCTTGGACTAGCCAAGAGACCCAGTACTTC.

The chain combines TRBV6-2 or TRBV6-3 with TRBJ1-5; D is undetermined. The V gene's germline CDR1 is MNHEY and CDR2 SVGEGT. CDR3 length: 12 residues. Between the trimmed V and J ends, which lost 1 base and 3 bases, there was a span of 1 base. The CDR3 nucleotides read TGTGCCAGCAGTTACTTCAATCAGCCCCAGCATTTT. It translates to CASSYFNQPQHF.

This chain links TRBV11-3 with TRBJ2-1; D perhaps matches TRBD2 (6 bases). The CDR3 runs 16 residues. CDR1 is SGHNT, CDR2 YENEEA, per germline. The V and J ends lost 2 bases and 5 bases respectively, with 16 bases between them. This CDR3 reads CASSLRARENHNEQFF. The CDR3, as DNA: TGTGCCAGCAGCTTACGGGCACGGGAGAACCACAATGAGCAGTTCTTC.

CDR3 loop: CSARVAGITGELFF. As DNA, the CDR3 is TGCAGTGCTAGAGTGGCAGGAATCACCGGGGAGCTGTTTTTT. The J gene is TRBJ2-2, the V gene TRBV20-1, with D unclear. The V and J ends lost 1 base and 4 bases respectively, with 10 bases between them. CDR1 is DFQATT and CDR2 is SNEGSKA in the germline V gene (reference sequence). The length of the CDR3 is 14 residues.

This clonotype was counted a few times. The chain combines TRBV10-3 with TRBJ2-7, with a tentative D call TRBD1 (5 bases). Trimming took 2 bases from V and 1 from J, leaving 12 bases between them. Germline-derived CDR1 and CDR2 are ENHRY and SYGVKD. CDR3 length: 15 residues. DNA of the CDR3: TGTGCCATCAGTGAGCTGACAGTAAGTTCCTACGAGCAGTACTTC. This translates into CAISELTVSSYEQYF.

This clonotype was seen a few times. For the CDR3, the DNA is TGTGCCAGCAGCTTAGACCCGCCGGGCCTCTATGGCTACACCTTC. This sequence encodes CASSLDPPGLYGYTF. The V call is TRBV7-2, the J call TRBJ1-2; D remains unclear. Germline loops: CDR1 SGHTA, CDR2 FQGNSA. Trimming left V 1 base short and J 4 bases short, with 13 bases between. The length of the CDR3 is 15 residues.

This clonotype occurred many times. V usage is TRBV29-1 and J usage is TRBJ1-2; TRBD1 agrees at 7 bases. V shed 7 bases, J shed 8 bases, and the junction held 13 bases outside the gene matches. The CDR3 is 13 residues long. In germline, CDR1 is SQVTM, CDR2 ANQGSEA. CDR3 residues: CSARDRIYGGYTF. The CDR3 coding sequence is TGCAGCGCCCGGGACAGAATCTATGGAGGCTACACCTTC.

This chain joins TRBV20-1 and TRBJ2-7, with D possibly being TRBD2 (5 bases). Trimming cost V 6 bases and J 4 bases, with 10 bases left between them. The CDR3 extends over 11 amino acids. CDR1 DFQATT and CDR2 SNEGSKA come from the germline V gene (reference sequence). CDR3 nucleotide sequence: TGCAGTGCAAGTAGCGCTTACGAGCAGTACGTC. Amino acid sequence: CSASSAYEQYV.